One and the same sample provided the 4 T cell receptor beta chains below, sequenced in a study of T cells in Graves' hyperthyroidism and ophthalmopathy. Amplified TCR beta CDR3 regions came from RNA transcripts. First-round RT-PCR of the TCR CDR3 relied on the HTBI primer set. Each CDR3 protein gets one entry after TCRdb re-called the multiplex PCR reads with MiXCR. This table holds 300,000 or so distinct CDR3 sequences, 15% to 20% found once. The material sequenced was blood. The receptors originated from a man aged 25-45 years with Graves' hyperthyroidism.

The chain joins TRBV11-1 to TRBJ2-1; either TRBD1 or TRBD2 may fit D (5 bases each). Trimming removed 3 bases at V and 5 bases at J, with 14 bases between. The CDR3 runs to 15 residues. The germline V gene has CDR1 SGHAT and CDR2 FQDESV (reference sequence). The CDR3 sequence is CASSFFGTGNNEQFF. The DNA for the CDR3 is TGTGCCAGCAGCTTTTTTGGGACGGGGAACAATGAGCAGTTCTTC.

This clonotype was detected many times. The CDR3 here is CSARDVSLRASGSGETQYF. The CDR3 nucleotides are TGCAGTGCTAGAGATGTTTCCCTTCGGGCTAGCGGGAGTGGTGAGACCCAGTACTTC. The gene calls are TRBV20-1 and TRBJ2-5, with 10 bases that match TRBD2. Germline CDR1 is DFQATT and CDR2 is SNEGSKA (reference sequence). The CDR3 runs 19 residues. After removal of 0 bases from V and 5 bases from J, the junction contained 18 bases not matched to a gene.

About this clonotype: The junction and the germline gene differ at one end; a read error may be behind it. V gene TRBV11-3 combines with J gene TRBJ2-1, with D tentatively TRBD2 (5 bases). The CDR3 runs 15 residues. CDR1 SGHNT and CDR2 YENEEA come from the germline V gene. The CDR3, as DNA: TGTGCCAGCAGCTTGGGAGCAGAACTTTACAATGAGCATTTCTTC. Encoded protein: CASSLGAELYNEHFF. Complete variable domain (other parts from reference TRBV11-3 and TRBJ2-1): EAGVVQSPRYKIIEKKQPVAFWCNPISGHNTLYWYLQNLGQGPELLIRYENEEAVDDSQLPKDRFSAERLKGVDSTLKIQPAELGDSAVYLCASSLGAELYNEHFFGPGTRLTVL.

The rearrangement uses TRBV20-1 and TRBJ2-1; TRBD1 matches 10 bases. Looked up from germline, CDR1 is DFQATT and CDR2 is SNEGSKA (reference sequence). The ends lost 0 bases at V and 9 bases at J; junction bases unmatched: 5. This CDR3 has 14 amino acids. CDR3 sequence: CSARDRQGAAEQFF. CDR3 coding DNA: TGCAGTGCTAGAGATCGACAGGGGGCGGCTGAGCAGTTCTTC.